This T cell receptor beta chain originates from a study of cytomegalovirus exposure and HLA in healthy donors. Whole-study results and caveats: According to the study, approximately 150 TCR beta chains were cytomegalovirus-associated. First-cohort TCR clusters tended to co-occur in the roughly 130 validation repertoires, a later analysis found.

Libraries were prepared by immunoSEQ multiplex PCR; TCRdb keeps only in-frame clonotypes and omits some of them. The top ten hold 2.5% to 3% of the sample, which has roughly 150,000 clones, more than 70% seen once. CDR3 length equals 14 residues. The V and J ends lost 4 bases and 5 bases, in that order; junction bases with no gene match: 7. Per germline, CDR1 SGHTS and CDR2 YDEGEE. With regard to this clone: Its antigen is undetermined.

Among the 120 subjects of the validation cohort, separate from the roughly 600-subject first cohort, were the donors. Sequenced sample: PBMCs. The chain couples TRBV5-8 to TRBJ2-7; TRBD1 matches 9 bases. The receptor comes from a man aged 18 to 29 in good health and CMV-seronegative. The CDR3 spells CASSHRGQGNEQYF. In DNA form, the CDR3 reads TGTGCCAGCAGCCACAGGGGACAGGGTAACGAGCAGTACTTC.